This record covers a single TCR beta chain. There is no known antigen for this receptor. One base away there is no much larger clone; base qualities are not given. The CDR3 goes from the cysteine to the phenylalanine over 15 residues. Here the CDR3 DNA is all that survives: 45 bases in frame from base 1. Germline trimming amounts to 1 base on V and 4 bases on J, with 3 as the count of junction bases outside the gene matches. CDR1 and CDR2, looked up from the germline V gene, are SGHTA and FQGNSA. The sample is drawn from a study of shared clonotypes between healthy human individuals (dated by TCRdb to 2020 to 2022). Concerning the study at large: The cohort comprised two women and a few men aged 18 to 49 years. For each donor, three plates each were used for CD4 naive and CD4 memory, two plates were used for CD8 naive, and one plate was used for CD8 memory. Blood TCR repertoires of a handful of healthy adults were deeply sequenced to estimate repertoire size and the extent of clonotype sharing between individuals. Different laboratories and diverse techniques were used to prepare libraries and sequence TCR repertoires, to increase sequencing depth and limit assay-specific biases. Between about 0.9 and 10 billion PBMCs per donor were obtained by leukapheresis. General findings and caveats noted by the study authors: Naive subsets generally had larger estimated clonotype richness than memory subsets did. Pairwise subsampling indicated that sequencing depth was expected to affect the degree of clonotype sharing among donors. Higher generation probabilities were observed for clonotypes shared by all four sorted-subset donors than for non-shared clonotypes. Sampling was restricted to blood, and TCR repertoires in tissues likely differ from the TCR repertoires found in blood. Sharing across a few donors was observed for roughly 5% of naive CD4, over 3% of naive CD8, roughly 2.4% of memory CD4, and roughly 0.4% of memory CD8 clonotypes. Because the study included a small number of donors, the genetic and exposure-history diversity represented was limited. Incomplete sequencing was indicated by rarefaction of sorted-subset datasets, despite the large sequencing depth.

Using the deep immunoSEQ assay, TCR CDR3 regions were amplified from genomic DNA by multiplex PCR. For each cell subset, the extracted genomic DNA was distributed evenly across all wells of several immunoSEQ 96-well plates, and each plate served as one replicate. For sorted subsets, about 220 ng of genomic DNA, equivalent to 25,000 to 35,000 T cell genomes, went into each replicate PCR. Purified libraries were quantified with a Qubit 3.0 fluorometer, sized on a Bioanalyzer 2100, and re-quantified with the KAPA Library Quantification kit. A separate single-read 150-cycle Illumina NextSeq 550 flow cell was used to sequence each immunoSEQ 96-well plate. From the authors' description of their analysis: Because the immunoSEQ output included only junctional sequences and no quality scores, the filtering could not be the same as the filtering used for full-length reads. Sequences were annotated with PyIR, a Python wrapper for IgBLAST v1.9, and V/J genes and CDR3 were assigned using IMGT germline references. Reads with weak V/J assignments (E-value above 1e-6), missing CDR3, stop codons, out-of-frame junctions, or ambiguous translated residues were removed. V3J clonotypes were defined as sequences sharing the same inferred V gene, J gene, and CDR3 amino acid sequence. The percentage overlap between two repertoires was calculated by dividing the number of shared unique clonotypes by the size of the smaller repertoire. RTK rarefaction, the Chao1 estimator, and Recon v2.1 estimates of unobserved clonotypes were used to assess repertoire richness. For all TCRbeta clonotypes obtained by the gDNA method from a few donors, generation probabilities were computed with OLGA. What TCRdb holds here is the immuneACCESS table cut down to in-frame rearrangements. Part of the clones is not present; checked against another copy, under half of the missing clones reflect an unresolved V gene, and the others are unexplained. D and trimming were read from the DNA, whereas the V and J calls and clone size are those reported in that table. A total of over a million clones appear in this sample, about 80% of them only once. The top ten constitute roughly 1.4% of the sample.

Healthy HIV-negative adults with no recently reported acute infections or vaccinations were included as donors. Every donor was a Caucasian adult living in Nashville, Tennessee, USA. CD4+ T cells were enriched by magnetic negative selection; naive cells were then positively selected on CD45RA, and the negative fraction formed the memory subset. After blood collection by leukapheresis, PBMCs were isolated using Ficoll-Histopaque density gradient centrifugation and then cryopreserved in the vapor phase of liquid nitrogen. Analytical flow cytometry was used to check the purity and quantity of each magnetically sorted T cell population. Each sorted fraction had its genomic DNA isolated and then quantified by UV absorbance on a Nanodrop 2000c.

The chain is assembled from TRBV7-2 and TRBJ2-2, with TRBD1 identical over 7 junction bases. This receptor was taken from a man aged 18 to 30 in good health. Source material: memory CD4+ T cells sorted from blood. The cell subset or site label, as the study defines it: CD45RA-negative fraction. Read as DNA, the sequence is TGTGCCAGCAGCTTAGTTTGGACAGGCACCGGGGAGCTGTTTTTT. It specifies CASSLVWTGTGELFF.